This T cell receptor beta chain was profiled in a study of CD8 T cells in Susac syndrome. A quantity of about 0.45 to 1 ug RNA underwent reverse transcription using random hexamers. Each CDR3 protein is one row after TCRdb ran MiXCR on the immunoSEQ multiplex PCR reads. The sample contains 170,000 or so distinct CDR3 sequences, roughly 95% of which appear only once. Between the trimmed V and J ends, which lost 3 bases and 4 bases, there was a span of 9 bases. The CDR3 runs 13 residues. Germline V CDR1 and CDR2: KGHSH, LQKENI. This TCR was sampled from a human donor with Susac syndrome. This sequence joins TRBV18 and TRBJ2-5; D might be TRBD2 (5 bases). Sequencing was done on a sample of CD4+ T cells from PBMCs. The CDR3 loop reads CASSPTSGETQYF. CDR3 nucleotide sequence: TGTGCCAGCTCACCTACTAGTGGAGAGACCCAGTACTTC.